This T cell receptor beta chain was sequenced during a study of blood T cell repertoires in COVID-19. Germline V gene sequence: CDR1 MDHEN, CDR2 SYDVKM. Trimming removed 3 bases from V and 4 bases from J; junction bases left unmatched: 14. The CDR3 extends over 17 amino acids. Profiling relied on immunoSEQ multiplex PCR, and the TCRdb table lists in-frame clones only, not all of them. The table records 200,000 to 300,000 clones, 87% of them present only once. The origin of this receptor is a woman in her forties or fifties with acute or convalescent COVID-19. Sequenced sample: peripheral blood. The chain employs TRBV28 and TRBJ1-2, with 7 nucleotides matching TRBD1. This CDR3 reads CASSLFVGGGEAYGYTF. DNA of the CDR3: TGTGCCAGCAGTTTGTTCGTCGGAGGGGGCGAAGCCTATGGCTACACCTTC.